This T cell receptor beta chain was captured in a study of blood T cell repertoires in COVID-19. Study at large: COVID-19 samples from acute and convalescent phases originated in the United States, Italy and Spain. Sources were T cells, B-cell-depleted T cells, or PBMCs; the material itself was cDNA or gDNA.

Germline CDR1 and CDR2: KGHDR and SFDVKD. V shed 4 bases and J 5 bases; nucleotides not matched to a gene: 5. CDR3 length equals 15 residues. Per the authors' pipeline: For nucleated cells, counts were estimated from reference gene primer amplification. Clones were sequenced by immunoSEQ multiplex PCR, and TCRdb holds only the in-frame ones, with some missing. From that table come the V and J calls and clone size; the DNA was used to work out D and trimming. The sample has approximately 230,000 clones, 82% seen once; the top ten hold 4.5% to 6%. The source material was peripheral blood. This chain joins TRBV24-1 and TRBJ1-1; 11 bases fit TRBD1. The receptor was derived from a woman older than 75 with active or convalescent COVID-19. The CDR3 loop is CATSDGTGGVTEAFF. The CDR3 coding sequence is TGTGCCACCAGTGACGGGACAGGGGGAGTTACTGAAGCTTTCTTT.